Listed below are T cell receptor beta chains from one sample, sequenced in a study of T-cell reconstitution after alpha-beta-depleted transplantation in children. Via MiXCR, TCRdb re-called the PCR reads, giving one row per CDR3 protein. The table has a few hundred thousand distinct CDR3 sequences, under 13% seen once. This specimen consisted of PBMCs from the stem cell graft donor, obtained from the stem cell graft. These receptors originate from a human donor who donated a stem cell graft to a child with acute lymphoblastic leukemia. Both conserved end residues are part of each CDR3. The D gene is left open where the match is weak. Only some rows state a clone size, as once, few, many or a class for expanded clones.

>TRBJ2-3|few|NA|TRBV7-6|16
TGTGCCAGCAGCTTAGCCCCCCAGAGTAGCACAGATACGCAGTATTTT
CASSLAPQSSTDTQYF
>TRBJ2-3|many|NA|TRBV9|12
TGTGCCAGCAGCGTCGACCGAGGCACGCAGTATTTT
CASSVDRGTQYF
>TRBJ2-3|NA|TRBD2|TRBV28|17
TGTGCCAGCAGTTTCGCGGGAGGGACCAGGGGCACAGATACGCAGTATTTT
CASSFAGGTRGTDTQYF
>TRBJ2-1|few|TRBD1|TRBV3-1|14
TGTGCCAGCAGCCCTTCGGGACAGTACAATGAGCAGTTCTTC
CASSPSGQYNEQFF
>TRBJ1-2|NA|NA|TRBV4-2|13
TGTGCCAGCAGCCAAGGGTATTACTATGGCTACACCTTC
CASSQGYYYGYTF
>TRBJ2-1|NA|TRBD1|TRBV27|17
TGTGCCAGCAGTCAAACTTTGGGCAGGGGGTTGTTTTATGAGCAGTTCTTC
CASSQTLGRGLFYEQFF
>TRBJ2-7|many|NA|TRBV5-1|16
TGCGCCAGCAGCTTGGATAGCGGACTGACTACCTACGAGCAGTACTTC
CASSLDSGLTTYEQYF
>TRBJ1-5|few|NA|TRBV5-1|14
TGCGCCAGCAGCTTGGATGCGGGGGATCAGCCCCAGCATTTT
CASSLDAGDQPQHF
>TRBJ1-6|NA|NA|TRBV27|15
TGTGCCAGCAGCCGAGGGGCCGGGGATAATTCACCCCTCCACTTT
CASSRGAGDNSPLHF
>TRBJ2-7|NA|NA|TRBV7-2|14
TGTGCCAGCAGCTTAGTGGCACAAGCTTACGAGCAGTACTTC
CASSLVAQAYEQYF
>TRBJ2-7|NA|TRBD2|TRBV20-1|15
TGCAGTGCTAGATGGGGCGGTAGCGGGATCGTCGAGCAGTACTTC
CSARWGGSGIVEQYF
>TRBJ1-1|NA|NA|TRBV12-3/TRBV12-4|14
TGTGCCAGCAGTTTCGGGCCCGTGGAGGGGTCAGCTTTCTTT
CASSFGPVEGSAFF
>TRBJ2-1|NA|TRBD1|TRBV5-1|16
TGCGCCAGCAGCTACAACAGGGGGCAAACATTCGATGAGCAGTTCTTC
CASSYNRGQTFDEQFF
>TRBJ2-7|many|NA|TRBV20-1|14
TGCAGTGCTAGAGATTTTAACTCATCCTACGAGCAGTACTTC
CSARDFNSSYEQYF
>TRBJ2-1|few|TRBD2|TRBV27|16
TGTGCCAGCAGAGTTGCGGGAGACGCCTCCTACAATGAGCAGTTCTTC
CASRVAGDASYNEQFF
>TRBJ2-7|few|NA|TRBV25-1|14
TGTGCCACCACGGGACCGAAGAACTCCTACGAGCAGTACTTC
CATTGPKNSYEQYF
>TRBJ1-2|NA|NA|TRBV6-5|18
TGTGCCAGCAGTTATGTTGTCCGGACAGAAGGAGTTAGCTATGGCTACACCTTC
CASSYVVRTEGVSYGYTF
>TRBJ1-4|many|TRBD1|TRBV4-3|14
TGCGCCAGCAGCTCACGGGACAGGGTCGGGAAACTGTTTTTT
CASSSRDRVGKLFF
>TRBJ2-7|few|TRBD2|TRBV28|15
TGTGCCACTGGCCCGGCAGCGGGGGGCTCCTACGAGCAGTACTTC
CATGPAAGGSYEQYF
>TRBJ2-7|NA|TRBD1|TRBV7-3|16
TGTGCCAGCAGCTTAAGATCCGGGACAGGGGGCTACGAGCAGTACTTC
CASSLRSGTGGYEQYF
>TRBJ2-2|NA|TRBD2|TRBV29-1|14
TGCAGCGTTGGTGGGGAGGGAACCACCGGGGAGCTGTTTTTT
CSVGGEGTTGELFF
>TRBJ1-4|NA|NA|TRBV5-1|14
TGCGCCAGCAGCCAGGGGTCGGTTAATGAAAAACTGTTTTTT
CASSQGSVNEKLFF
>TRBJ2-3|many|NA|TRBV5-1|14
TGCGCCAGCAGCTTGGATTCCAGCACAGATACGCAGTATTTT
CASSLDSSTDTQYF
>TRBJ2-1|NA|NA|TRBV4-3|14
TGCGCCAGCAGCCAAGCTCAGGGAACCTATGAGCAGTTCTTC
CASSQAQGTYEQFF
>TRBJ2-5|few|NA|TRBV6-1|14
TGTGCCAGCAGTGAAGTACACAGACAAGAGACCCAGTACTTC
CASSEVHRQETQYF
>TRBJ2-1|few|TRBD2|TRBV7-9|17
TGTGCCAGCAGCCTGGGACTAGCGGGTGTAAAGGCTCATGAGCAGTTCTTC
CASSLGLAGVKAHEQFF
>TRBJ1-1|few|NA|TRBV6-5|12
TGTGCCAGCAGTTACCGGGGGGGAGAAGCTTTCTTT
CASSYRGGEAFF
>TRBJ2-7|NA|TRBD2|TRBV20-1|13
TGCAGTGCTGGGACTAGCGTCTCCTACGAGCAGTACTTC
CSAGTSVSYEQYF
>TRBJ1-6|many|NA|TRBV20-1|14
TGCAGTGCTAGAAACGGGGCAAGTAATTCACCCCTCCACTTT
CSARNGASNSPLHF
>TRBJ2-1|NA|NA|TRBV15|15
TGTGCCACCAGCACGAAGGACAGCTCCTACAATGAGCAGTTCTTC
CATSTKDSSYNEQFF
>TRBJ1-4|few|NA|TRBV5-1|16
TGCGCCAGCAGCTCTGGGACACGCACAACTAATGAAAAACTGTTTTTT
CASSSGTRTTNEKLFF
>TRBJ2-7|few|NA|TRBV2|13
TGTGCCAGCAGTAGGACTGTAGACTACGACCAGTACTTC
CASSRTVDYDQYF
>TRBJ2-5|NA|TRBD2|TRBV6-1|16
TGTGCCAGCAGTGAAGGGGGACTAGCGGGATCGGAGACCCAGTACTTC
CASSEGGLAGSETQYF
>TRBJ1-1|few|NA|TRBV7-9|14
TGTGCCAGCAGCTTAGAAAGACAAATACCTGAAGCTTTCTTT
CASSLERQIPEAFF
>TRBJ2-1|few|NA|TRBV12-3/TRBV12-4|15
TGTGCCAGCAGTCCCGTCGGCCCCGGCTACAATGAGCAGTTCTTC
CASSPVGPGYNEQFF
>TRBJ2-2|many|TRBD2|TRBV5-1|15
TGCGCCAGCAGTTGGTTAGCGGGAGGCACCGGGGAGCTGTTTTTT
CASSWLAGGTGELFF
>TRBJ2-2|few|NA|TRBV4-3|18
TGCGCCAGCAGCCAAGATCTCGTCGGCGGGACGGGCACCGGGGAGCTGTTTTTT
CASSQDLVGGTGTGELFF
>TRBJ1-1|many|NA|TRBV7-6|16
TGTGCCAGCAGCTTAGGCCAGGGTGGTCGGAGTACTGAAGCTTTCTTT
CASSLGQGGRSTEAFF
>TRBJ2-2|many|NA|TRBV7-9|12
TGTGCCAGCAGCGAGGGGACCGGGGAGCTGTTTTTT
CASSEGTGELFF
>TRBJ2-7|NA|NA|TRBV7-8|17
TGTGCCAGCAGCTTAGAGCTAACAGGGCTCCTCGACTACGAGCAGTACTTC
CASSLELTGLLDYEQYF
>TRBJ2-1|NA|TRBD2|TRBV5-6|15
TGTGCCAGCAGCTGGGGGGGGACTTTCCACAATGAGCAGTTCTTC
CASSWGGTFHNEQFF
>TRBJ2-7|few|NA|TRBV7-9|15
TGTGCCAGCAGCTCCCGGGACATCAGGCGCTACGAGCAGTACTTC
CASSSRDIRRYEQYF
>TRBJ2-3|NA|NA|TRBV5-1|15
TGCGCCAGCAGCTTGAAGGGTGTCGGCGCGGATACGCAGTATTTT
CASSLKGVGADTQYF
>TRBJ2-1|many|TRBD2|TRBV15|15
TGTGCCACCAGCAGTCTAGCGGGAGGGCCTAATGAGCAGTTCTTC
CATSSLAGGPNEQFF
>TRBJ2-4|NA|NA|TRBV27|17
TGTGCCAGCAGTTTCCGGGACCAAGCGCTAGCCAAAAACATTCAGTACTTC
CASSFRDQALAKNIQYF
>TRBJ1-1|few|NA|TRBV20-1|16
TGCAGTGCTAGAGATCGGTACGAGGGGGAAAACACTGAAGCTTTCTTT
CSARDRYEGENTEAFF
>TRBJ1-3|many|NA|TRBV2|15
TGTGCCAGCAGTGAAGAGGGGTTGGGTGGAAACACCATATATTTT
CASSEEGLGGNTIYF
>TRBJ2-1|many|TRBD2|TRBV10-3|15
TGTGCCATCAGTGAAAGCGGGGGATTATACAATGAGCAGTTCTTC
CAISESGGLYNEQFF
>TRBJ1-2|NA|NA|TRBV3-1|13
TGTGCCAGCAGCCAAGACGGATTCTATGGCTACACCTTC
CASSQDGFYGYTF
>TRBJ2-7|NA|NA|TRBV27|13
TGTGCCAGCAGCTTGCAGGCAGACTACGAGCAGTACTTC
CASSLQADYEQYF
>TRBJ2-7|NA|NA|TRBV29-1|14
TGCAGCGTTGAAGTGGGAGACAGACCCTACGAGCAGTACTTC
CSVEVGDRPYEQYF
>TRBJ2-2|few|NA|TRBV4-1|16
TGCGCCAGCAGCCCCAGGGGGACTTCGAACACCGGGGAGCTGTTTTTT
CASSPRGTSNTGELFF
>TRBJ2-3|NA|TRBD2|TRBV2|14
TGTGCCAGCAAAAGAGCGGGAGCGGCAGATACGCAGTATTTT
CASKRAGAADTQYF
>TRBJ2-1|many|NA|TRBV5-4|17
TGTGCCAGCAGCTTGGACCAGGGGGGGACTTCCTACAATGAGCAGTTCTTC
CASSLDQGGTSYNEQFF
>TRBJ2-7|many|NA|TRBV28|14
TGTGCCAGCAGTTTAATCGGGGGGCCCTACGAGCAGTACTTC
CASSLIGGPYEQYF
>TRBJ1-1|few|NA|TRBV3-1|13
TGTGCCAGCAGTCCTAATACTCAGGGTGATACTTTCTTT
CASSPNTQGDTFF
>TRBJ1-1|few|NA|TRBV7-3|13
TGTGCCAGCACCCCGCAGGTGGGGACTGAAGCTTTCTTT
CASTPQVGTEAFF
>TRBJ2-1|NA|TRBD2|TRBV28|15
TGTGCCAGCAACCCCTTGGGACTAGCGGACAATGAGCAGTTCTTC
CASNPLGLADNEQFF
>TRBJ2-1|few|NA|TRBV9|16
TGTGCCAGCACCCGAGGTGGGGGGCGCGTTTACAATGAGCAGTTCTTC
CASTRGGGRVYNEQFF